Below, 4 T cell receptor beta chains from the same sample are listed, as sequenced in a study of technical replicates of blood from a handful of donors. TCRdb's copy holds only in-frame clones and misses some; the assay was immunoSEQ multiplex PCR. The sample includes tens of thousands of clones, roughly 77% of them seen just once. Sequenced input: PBMCs. Receptors were obtained from a human donor in good health. Some clones in this sample may be carry-over from other donors' samples.

J is TRBJ2-7 and V is TRBV4-1; D might be TRBD2 (5 bases). With 1 base removed from V and 2 bases from J, the gap between germline ends came to 15 bases. CDR3 length: 16 amino acids. Per germline, CDR1 MGHRA and CDR2 YSYEKL. In DNA, the CDR3 is TGCGCCAGCAGCCAAGGTTTGTCGGGGAACCCCTACGAGCAGTACTTC. It codes for CASSQGLSGNPYEQYF.

This clone has just one count. The V and J genes are TRBV7-9 and TRBJ2-7, with a possible D match to TRBD1 (6 bases). Trimming removed 3 bases from V and 5 bases from J, with 14 bases in between. The CDR3 sequence is 14 residues long. Germline loops: CDR1 SEHNR, CDR2 FQNEAQ (reference sequence). In nucleotides, the CDR3 is TGTGCCAGCAGCTTGGACAGCCTCAGGGACGAGCAGTACTTC. It is translated as CASSLDSLRDEQYF.

This chain links TRBV19 with TRBJ2-6; TRBD1 might be the D (5 bases). Per the germline V gene, CDR1 is LNHDA and CDR2 is SQIVND (reference sequence). V was clipped by 3 bases and J by 0 bases, with 15 bases between them. CDR3 length equals 18 residues. The CDR3 coding sequence is TGTGCCAGTAGTATGGGCAGGGTGGGTACCTCTGGGGCCAACGTCCTGACTTTC. As protein: CASSMGRVGTSGANVLTF.

This clone was observed a few times. CDR3 sequence reads: CASSYGTGGRSTDTQYF. The CDR3 DNA reads TGCGCCAGCAGCTACGGGACAGGGGGCAGAAGCACAGATACGCAGTATTTT. The rearrangement links TRBV5-1 to TRBJ2-3; TRBD1 matches at 12 bases. This CDR3 has 17 residues. Germline CDR1 reads SGHRS; CDR2 reads YFSETQ. J gave up 0 bases and V 3 bases, and 5 bases lay outside the gene matches.